A selection of T cell receptor beta chains follows, all from one sample in a study of neurological immune-mediated disorders. In TCRdb, the 5' RACE reads were re-called with MiXCR into one record per CDR3 protein. The data show approximately 38,000 distinct CDR3 sequences, around 2.5% seen once. Sequences were obtained from PBMCs. All receptors come from a man between 45 and 60 years old with multiple sclerosis. The CDR3 runs from the conserved cysteine through the conserved F or W.

V | CDR3
TRBV10-3 | CAISPGGPGTGELFF
TRBV20-1 | CSARDWALPNEQFF
TRBV5-1 | CASSLELKNTEAFF
TRBV4-2 | CASSQGLVNNEQFF
TRBV12-3/TRBV12-4 | CASSSQGGFGEKLFF
TRBV12-3/TRBV12-4 | CASRGTGPMNTEAFF
TRBV20-1 | CSARMYQETQYF
TRBV7-2 | CASSPGAPYNSPLHF
TRBV12-3/TRBV12-4 | CASWDYPTQETQYF
TRBV20-1 | CSARQGYEQYF